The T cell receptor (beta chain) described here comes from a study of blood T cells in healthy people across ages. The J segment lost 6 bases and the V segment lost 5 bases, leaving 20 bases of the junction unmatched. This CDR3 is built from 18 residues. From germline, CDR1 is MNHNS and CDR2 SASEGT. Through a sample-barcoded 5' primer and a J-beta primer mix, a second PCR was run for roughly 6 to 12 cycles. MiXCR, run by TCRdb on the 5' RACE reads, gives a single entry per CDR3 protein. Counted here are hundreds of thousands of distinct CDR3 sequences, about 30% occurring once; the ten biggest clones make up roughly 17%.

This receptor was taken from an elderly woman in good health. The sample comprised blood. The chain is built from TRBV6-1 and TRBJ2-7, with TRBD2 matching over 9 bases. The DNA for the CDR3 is TGTGCCAGCAGTCAACCGGGGGTGTGCGGGAGGGCCCTTTGCGAGCAGTACTTC. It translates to CASSQPGVCGRALCEQYF.